In this sample, the clone carrying this TCR beta chain turned up a few times. HTBI primers from iRepertoire and Arm-PCR of CDR3 regions yielded the TCR beta libraries. TCRdb itself ran the multiplex PCR reads through MiXCR, one entry per CDR3 protein. This table has hundreds of thousands of distinct CDR3 sequences, 15% to 20% appearing once. The sample belongs to a study of regulatory T cells in long-lasting Graves disease. Sample time point: newly diagnosed GD, antithyroid drugs for less than 3 months. The TCR library was made from RNA that had been extracted from PBMCs in TRIzol. Germline values: CDR1 MGHRA, CDR2 YSYEKL. The CDR3 loop spans 18 amino acids. The trim removed 0 bases at V and 2 bases at J, leaving 5 bases unmatched. In addition, the sample was reused for a study of T cells in Graves' hyperthyroidism and ophthalmopathy. That source reports: Initially, a first-round RT-PCR of the TCR CDR3 employed the HTBI primer set.

The sequence was collected from a man aged 40-49 years with Graves disease. The sequencing used peripheral blood mononuclear cells (PBMCs), collected at new diagnosis, from a patient treated with antithyroid drugs. V gene TRBV4-1 combines with J gene TRBJ2-5; 14 bases match TRBD2. The CDR3 DNA sequence: TGCGCCAGCAGCCAAGATCTGGGACTAGCGGGAGCACAAGAGACCCAGTACTTC. Translation gives CASSQDLGLAGAQETQYF.